The next 10 T cell receptor beta chains were all read from a single sample in a study of Graves' ophthalmopathy and Graves' hyperthyroidism. The authors amplified TCR beta CDR3 regions from RNA transcripts. HTBI primers were used in a first-round RT-PCR, which preceded a second-round multiplex PCR. TCRdb used MiXCR to reprocess the multiplex PCR reads, holding one entry per CDR3 protein. The profile shows nearly 400,000 distinct CDR3 sequences, about a sixth of them singletons. Source material: peripheral blood. The receptors were sampled from a young woman with Graves' ophthalmopathy.

This clonotype was seen many times. This chain joins TRBV7-3 and TRBJ2-5; either TRBD1 or TRBD2 may supply D (6 bases each). V was pared by 0 bases and J by 4 bases, with 15 bases between. The CDR3 covers 16 residues. Germline V lookup: CDR1 SGHTA, CDR2 FQGTGA. The CDR3 DNA reads TGTGCCAGCAGCTTAACGCGACGGGGGCGCGGAGAGACCCAGTACTTC. It encodes CASSLTRRGRGETQYF. The entire variable domain, with the rest obtained from reference TRBV7-3 and TRBJ2-5, is as follows: GAGVSQTPSNKVTEKGKYVELRCDPISGHTALYWYRQSLGQGPEFLIYFQGTGAADDSGLPNDRFFAVRPEGSVSTLKIQRTERGDSAVYLCASSLTRRGRGETQYFGPGTRLLVL.

The sample holds many counts of this clonotype. Here the CDR3 DNA reads TGTGCCAGCAGTCCCCGGACAGGTCCGGCGAACACTGAAGCTTTCTTT. This codes for CASSPRTGPANTEAFF. The V call is TRBV28, the J call TRBJ1-1; 7 bases are a match to TRBD1. Germline V lookup: CDR1 MDHEN, CDR2 SYDVKM. V was clipped by 5 bases and J by 1 base; unmatched bases: 10. CDR3 size: 16 residues. Full variable domain (missing parts from reference TRBV28 and TRBJ1-1): DVKVTQSSRYLVKRTGEKVFLECVQDMDHENMFWYRQDPGLGLRLIYFSYDVKMKEKGDIPEGYSVSREKKERFSLILESASTNQTSMYLCASSPRTGPANTEAFFGQGTRLTVV.

This clonotype was observed many times. The rearrangement joins TRBV7-2 to TRBJ1-5; TRBD1 matches at 9 bases. CDR3 length: 13 residues. CDR1 and CDR2 from the germline V gene are SGHTA and FQGNSA. V gave up 5 bases and J gave up 11 bases; unmatched junction bases: 7. CDR3 sequence: CASSPRGQGTQHF. The CDR3 nucleotides are TGTGCCAGCAGCCCCCGGGGACAGGGAACCCAGCATTTT.

This chain connects TRBV11-3 to TRBJ2-5; the D gene is possibly TRBD1 (6 bases). The CDR3 spans 15 residues. Trimming removed 6 bases at V and 0 bases at J, with 14 bases between. Germline-derived CDR1 and CDR2 are SGHNT and YENEEA. In nucleotides, the CDR3 is TGTGCCAGCAGTCAAAACGGACAGTACCAAGAGACCCAGTACTTC. Translation gives CASSQNGQYQETQYF.

The CDR3 is CSADRGRGYGYTF. The CDR3 bases are TGCAGTGCGGACAGGGGGCGAGGCTATGGCTACACCTTC. The chain uses TRBV20-1 and TRBJ1-2; 11 bases agree with TRBD1. The V gene's germline CDR1 is DFQATT and CDR2 SNEGSKA (reference sequence). The CDR3 has 13 residues. V shed 6 bases, J shed 4 bases, and the junction held 4 bases outside the gene matches.

This clonotype was seen many times. The chain has TRBV7-8 and TRBJ2-5; 7 bases match TRBD1. Germline lookup yields CDR1 SGHVS and CDR2 FQNEAQ. Trimming cost V 3 bases and J 1 base; bases outside gene matches: 2. The CDR3 consists of 14 residues. The CDR3 nucleotides read TGTGCCAGCAGCTTCGGACAGGCCCAAGAGACCCAGTACTTC. Amino acid sequence: CASSFGQAQETQYF.

This clonotype came up many times. This chain connects TRBV18 to TRBJ1-1, with a weak D call TRBD1 (5 bases). Germline assignment: CDR1 KGHSH and CDR2 LQKENI. This CDR3 is built from 14 residues. Trimming removed 3 bases from V and 5 bases from J, with 13 bases in between. CDR3 coding DNA: TGTGCCAGCTCACCTTTGTCGGGGGTAACTGAAGCTTTCTTT. This sequence encodes CASSPLSGVTEAFF.

This clonotype was counted ten times or more. The chain couples TRBV13 to TRBJ1-5, with 12 bases that match TRBD1. After removal of 7 bases from V and 3 bases from J, the junction contained 19 bases not matched to a gene. Germline V CDR1 and CDR2: PRHDT, FYEKMQ (reference sequence). This CDR3 has 20 amino acids. In nucleotides, the CDR3 is TGTGCCAGCACTCTTAGGGTAGCTGGGACAGGGGGCGGGTCCAATCAGCCCCAGCATTTT. Its translation: CASTLRVAGTGGGSNQPQHF.

This clonotype was observed many times. V and J are TRBV3-1 and TRBJ2-7; 8 positions agree with TRBD2. Germline-derived CDR1 and CDR2 are LGHDT and YNNKEL (reference sequence). This CDR3 has 16 amino acids. With V trimmed by 4 bases and J by 3 bases, 11 bases remained unmatched. CDR3 nucleotides: TGTGCCAGCAGCCGTCGACCGGGACTAGTGAGCTACGAGCAGTACTTC. This gives the protein CASSRRPGLVSYEQYF.

This clonotype was seen a few times. The chain employs TRBV30 and TRBJ1-5; TRBD1 matches at 9 bases. The CDR3 covers 17 residues. V shed 8 bases, J shed 0 bases, and the junction held 14 bases outside the gene matches. CDR1 is GTSNPN, CDR2 SVGIG, per germline (reference sequence). CDR3 amino acids: CAGPHPGTGNSNQPQHF. For the CDR3, the DNA is TGTGCCGGTCCTCATCCCGGGACAGGGAATAGCAATCAGCCCCAGCATTTT.